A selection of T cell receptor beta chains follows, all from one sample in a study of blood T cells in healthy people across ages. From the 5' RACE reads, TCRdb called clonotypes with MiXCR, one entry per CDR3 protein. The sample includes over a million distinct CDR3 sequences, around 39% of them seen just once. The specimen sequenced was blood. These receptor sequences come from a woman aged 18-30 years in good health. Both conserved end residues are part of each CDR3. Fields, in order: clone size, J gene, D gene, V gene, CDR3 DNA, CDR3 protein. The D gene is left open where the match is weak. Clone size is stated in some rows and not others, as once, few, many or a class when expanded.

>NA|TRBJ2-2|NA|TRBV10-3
TGTGCCATCAGTGAGTCGACCGCAGGGACTGCCGGGGAGCTGTTTTTT
CAISESTAGTAGELFF
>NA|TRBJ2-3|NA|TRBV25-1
TGTGCCAGCAGTGAATACAGGGGGACTAGCACAGATACGCAGTATTTT
CASSEYRGTSTDTQYF
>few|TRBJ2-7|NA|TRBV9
TGTGCCAGCAGCGTAGGACTGGATCCTTCCTACGAGCAGTACTTC
CASSVGLDPSYEQYF
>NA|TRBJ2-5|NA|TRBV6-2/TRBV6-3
TGTGCCAGCAGACATGACCCGCCGGGGGAGACCCAGTACTTC
CASRHDPPGETQYF
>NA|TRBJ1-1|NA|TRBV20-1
TGCAGTGCTAGTTTACAGGGAAAGAACACTGAAGCTTTCTTT
CSASLQGKNTEAFF
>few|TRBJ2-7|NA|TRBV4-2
TGTGCCAGCAGCTCCGTGGGGGGTACCCCCTACGAGCAGTACTTC
CASSSVGGTPYEQYF
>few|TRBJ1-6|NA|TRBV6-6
TGTGCCAGCAGTTACTCGGCAGGGACTAATTCACCCCTCCACTTT
CASSYSAGTNSPLHF
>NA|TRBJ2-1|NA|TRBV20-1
TGCAGTGCAGAAGACAGGCTCAGCTCCTACAATGAGCAGTTCTTC
CSAEDRLSSYNEQFF
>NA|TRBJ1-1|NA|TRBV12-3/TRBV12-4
TGTGCCAGCAGTTTTGGGGTGGGGACCACTGAAGCTTTCTTT
CASSFGVGTTEAFF
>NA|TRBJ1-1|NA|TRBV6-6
TGTGCCAGCAGTTACTTACATTATACTGAAGCTTTCTTT
CASSYLHYTEAFF
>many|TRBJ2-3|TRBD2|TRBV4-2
TGTGCCAGCAGCCATAGCGGGAGCACAGATACGCAGTATTTT
CASSHSGSTDTQYF
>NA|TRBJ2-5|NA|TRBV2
TGTGCCAGCAGTACGCGGAGCTGGTACCAAGAGACCCAGTACTTC
CASSTRSWYQETQYF
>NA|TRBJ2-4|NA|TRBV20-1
TGCAGTGCTAGCGGGGCGGTCCTAGCCAAAAACATTCAGTACTTC
CSASGAVLAKNIQYF
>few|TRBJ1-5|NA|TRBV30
TGTGCCTGGAACCCAGGGGACAATCAGCCCCAGCATTTT
CAWNPGDNQPQHF
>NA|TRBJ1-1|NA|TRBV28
TGTGCCAGCAGATACCTTAACACTGAAGCTTTCTTT
CASRYLNTEAFF
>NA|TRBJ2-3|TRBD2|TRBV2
TGTGCCAGCCTTCGGACTAGCGGGGCTCGGGATACGCAGTATTTT
CASLRTSGARDTQYF
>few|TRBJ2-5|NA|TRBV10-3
TGTGCCATCAGTGAGTCTAGCGCACAAGAGACCCAGTACTTC
CAISESSAQETQYF
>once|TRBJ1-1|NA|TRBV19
TGTGCCAGTAGTATTGGACGGAGGGAGACTGAAGCTTTCTTT
CASSIGRRETEAFF
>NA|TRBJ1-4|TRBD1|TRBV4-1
TGCGCCAGCAGCCAAGATTTCCCAGGGGGGAAACTGTTTTTT
CASSQDFPGGKLFF
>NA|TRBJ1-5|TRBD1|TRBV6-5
TGTGCCAGCAGGGTAGGGACAGTCGGGAATCAGCCCCAGCATTTT
CASRVGTVGNQPQHF
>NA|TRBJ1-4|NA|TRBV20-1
TGCAGTGCTAGACCCCAAGGGCACCCTAATGAAAAACTGTTTTTT
CSARPQGHPNEKLFF
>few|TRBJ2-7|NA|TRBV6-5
TGTGCCAGCAGTTACTCAGTGGGTTCCTACGAGCAGTACTTC
CASSYSVGSYEQYF
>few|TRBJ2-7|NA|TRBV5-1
TGCGCCAGCAGCAGAATCGTGAGGGACGAGCAGTACTTC
CASSRIVRDEQYF
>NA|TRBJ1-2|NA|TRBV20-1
TGCAGTGCCCATCTCGGCAGAAGCGACTATGGCTACACCTTC
CSAHLGRSDYGYTF
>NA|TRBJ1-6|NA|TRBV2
TGTGCCAGCAGAGGGGACGCAAGCTCCTATAATTCACCCCTCCACTTT
CASRGDASSYNSPLHF
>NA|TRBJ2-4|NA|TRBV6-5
TGTGCCAGCAGTCCCAGCGGAGGGGTTGGTAACATTCGGTACTTC
CASSPSGGVGNIRYF
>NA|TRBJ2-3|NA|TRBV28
TGTGCCAGCAGTTCGCCAGGGGCGGGTGGAGATACGCAGTATTTT
CASSSPGAGGDTQYF
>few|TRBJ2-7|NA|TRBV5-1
TGCGCCAGCAGCTCGTTCGGGGGGCCGAGCTCCTACGAGCAGTACTTC
CASSSFGGPSSYEQYF
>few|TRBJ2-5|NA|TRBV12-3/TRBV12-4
TGTGCCAGCACCCCCCTCCAAGAGACCCAGTACTTC
CASTPLQETQYF
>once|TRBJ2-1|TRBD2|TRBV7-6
TGTGCCAGCAGCCCCCGACTAGCGGGAGAGCTAGACAATGAGCAGTTCTTC
CASSPRLAGELDNEQFF
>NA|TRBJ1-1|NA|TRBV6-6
TGTGCCAGCAGTTACGCGGGTGTTAGGATTAACACTGAAGCTTTCTTT
CASSYAGVRINTEAFF
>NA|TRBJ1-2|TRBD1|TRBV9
TGTGCCAGCAGCGTACCCAGACAGGGGAACGGGGACTATGGCTACACCTTC
CASSVPRQGNGDYGYTF
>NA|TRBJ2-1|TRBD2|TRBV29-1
TGCAGCGTTGTAGCGGGAGCAGGTGAGCAGTTCTTC
CSVVAGAGEQFF
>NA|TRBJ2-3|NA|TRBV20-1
TGCAGTGCTAGATACTCCGGGACCCACGCCTCTAGCACAGATACGCAGTATTTT
CSARYSGTHASSTDTQYF
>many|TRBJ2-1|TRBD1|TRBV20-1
TGCAGTGCTCCCACCGGGACAGGGCATTACAATGAGCAGTTCTTC
CSAPTGTGHYNEQFF
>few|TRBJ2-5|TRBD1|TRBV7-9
TGTGCCAGCAGCTTACAGGGGGCGTCTTTAGAAGAGACCCAGTACTTC
CASSLQGASLEETQYF
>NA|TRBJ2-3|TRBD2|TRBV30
TGTGCTGTAGCGGGAGACACAGATACGCAGTATTTT
CAVAGDTDTQYF
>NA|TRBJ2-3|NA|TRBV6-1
TGTGCCAGCAGTGAAGGCCCCGGGCTCCAGCGGGCAGATACGCAGTATTTT
CASSEGPGLQRADTQYF
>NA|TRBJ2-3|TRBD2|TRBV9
TGTGCCAGCAGCGGCGGACTAGTTTGGGGCACAGATACGCAGTATTTT
CASSGGLVWGTDTQYF
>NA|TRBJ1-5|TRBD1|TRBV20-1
TGCAGTGCCAGTATAGGGACAGCTAATCAGCCCCAGCATTTT
CSASIGTANQPQHF
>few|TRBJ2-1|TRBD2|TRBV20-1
TGCAGTGCTAGAAGGGCTAGCGGGGACCACAATGAGCAGTTCTTC
CSARRASGDHNEQFF
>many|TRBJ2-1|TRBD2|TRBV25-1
TGTGCCAGCAGTCCAAGCGGGAACTCTCTAAATGGGCAGTTCTTC
CASSPSGNSLNGQFF
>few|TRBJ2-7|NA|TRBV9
TGTGCCAGCAGCGTAGGGGCCTTTCCCTACGAGCAGTACTTC
CASSVGAFPYEQYF
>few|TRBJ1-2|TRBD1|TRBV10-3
TGTGCCATCAGTGAGCCAAGACAGGGTTCGGGCTATGGCTACACCTTC
CAISEPRQGSGYGYTF
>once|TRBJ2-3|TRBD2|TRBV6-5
TGTGCCAGCAGGACAGCGGGAGACCCCACAGATACGCAGTATTTT
CASRTAGDPTDTQYF
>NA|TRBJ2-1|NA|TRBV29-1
TGCAGCGTTGAATCACAGAACAGGGCCAATGAGCAGTTCTTC
CSVESQNRANEQFF
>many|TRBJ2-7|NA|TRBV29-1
TGCAGTGCCTTGGCCCCCTACGAGCAGTACTTC
CSALAPYEQYF
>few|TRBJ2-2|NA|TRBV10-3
TGTGCCATCAGCTTCGGGACTTCCGACACCGGGGAGCTGTTTTTT
CAISFGTSDTGELFF
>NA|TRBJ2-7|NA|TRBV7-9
TGTGCCAGCAGCTTAGCTAGCGGATACTACAATGAGCAGTACTTC
CASSLASGYYNEQYF
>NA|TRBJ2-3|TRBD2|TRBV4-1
TGCGCCAGCAGCCAAAAATTGGGACTAGCGGGGTACACAGATACGCAGTATTTT
CASSQKLGLAGYTDTQYF
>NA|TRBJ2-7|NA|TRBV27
TGTGCCAGCAGTTTCCCCTTCAGGGGTGCCGAGCAGTACTTC
CASSFPFRGAEQYF
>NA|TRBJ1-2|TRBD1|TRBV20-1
TGCAGTGCGGCGCCGGGACAGGGGGTATCCGATGGCTACACCTTC
CSAAPGQGVSDGYTF
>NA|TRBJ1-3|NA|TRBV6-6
TGTGCCATAGACCTAAACACCATATATTTT
CAIDLNTIYF
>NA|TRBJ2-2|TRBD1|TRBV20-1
TGCAGTGCTAGCCTCGGGACAGAGAACACCGGGGAGCTGTTTTTT
CSASLGTENTGELFF
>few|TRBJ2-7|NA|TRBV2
TGTGCCAGCAGTGAACGGGACGGACTCTACGAGCAGTACTTC
CASSERDGLYEQYF
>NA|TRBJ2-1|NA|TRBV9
TGTGCCAGCAGCGTAGGTGAGGGGTGGGCGGAGTACAATGAGCAGTTCTTC
CASSVGEGWAEYNEQFF